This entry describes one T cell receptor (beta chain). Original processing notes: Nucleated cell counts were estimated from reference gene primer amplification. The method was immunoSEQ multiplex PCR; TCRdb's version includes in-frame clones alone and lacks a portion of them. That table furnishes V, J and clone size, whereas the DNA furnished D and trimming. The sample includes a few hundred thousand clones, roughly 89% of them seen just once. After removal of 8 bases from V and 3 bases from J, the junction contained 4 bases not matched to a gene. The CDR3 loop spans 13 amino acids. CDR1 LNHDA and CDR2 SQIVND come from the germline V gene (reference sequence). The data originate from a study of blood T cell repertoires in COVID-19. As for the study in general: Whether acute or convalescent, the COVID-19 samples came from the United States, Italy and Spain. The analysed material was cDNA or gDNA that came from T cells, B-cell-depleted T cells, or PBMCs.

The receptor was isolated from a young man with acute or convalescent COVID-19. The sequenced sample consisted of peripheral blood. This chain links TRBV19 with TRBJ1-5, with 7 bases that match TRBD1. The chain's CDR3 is CASGRGHNQPQHF. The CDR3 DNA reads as TGTGCCAGTGGAAGGGGGCACAATCAGCCCCAGCATTTT.